The 26 T cell receptor beta chains below come from one sample, sequenced in a study of blood T cell repertoires in COVID-19. The data were produced by immunoSEQ multiplex PCR, yet TCRdb's version contains in-frame clones alone and is incomplete. The table lists fewer than 200,000 clones, over 75% of them singletons. Sequencing used peripheral blood. These receptor sequences come from a man between 60 and 75 years old who had recovered from COVID-19.

V is TRBV9 and J is TRBJ2-7; maybe TRBD1 (6 bases). The V gene lost 4 bases and the J gene lost 0 bases, with 11 bases spanning the gap. Germline V lookup: CDR1 SGDLS, CDR2 YYNGEE. The CDR3 runs to 14 residues. The CDR3: CASSPRTVSYEQYF. In DNA, the CDR3 is TGTGCCAGCAGCCCCCGGACAGTCTCCTACGAGCAGTACTTC.

The chain links TRBV7-9 to TRBJ1-2, with TRBD1 as a possible D gene (5 bases). The CDR3 loop spans 15 amino acids. V gave up 5 bases and J gave up 6 bases, with 19 bases separating them. Germline loops: CDR1 SEHNR, CDR2 FQNEAQ (reference sequence). As DNA, the CDR3 is TGTGCCAGCAGCCGAATAACAGGTCCGGGGGATGGCTACACCTTC. Its protein is CASSRITGPGDGYTF. Filled out from reference TRBV7-9 and TRBJ1-2, the complete variable domain reads DTGVSQNPRHKITKRGQNVTFRCDPISEHNRLYWYRQTLGQGPEFLTYFQNEAQLEKSRLLSDRFSAERPKGSFSTLEIQRTEQGDSAMYLCASSRITGPGDGYTFGSGTRLTVV.

This rearrangement joins TRBV10-3 to TRBJ2-2; 7 bases fit TRBD1. The germline gives CDR1 ENHRY, CDR2 SYGVKD. The trim removed 3 bases at V and 4 bases at J, leaving 5 bases unmatched. The CDR3 runs 15 residues. The CDR3 loop reads CAISERQGSTGELFF. As DNA, the CDR3 is TGTGCCATCAGTGAAAGACAGGGAAGCACCGGGGAGCTGTTTTTT.

The chain is built from TRBV9 and TRBJ2-7; 7 bases fit TRBD2. Germline V gene data show CDR1 as SGDLS and CDR2 as YYNGEE. The CDR3 is 14 residues long. The junction had 8 bases not matched to a gene; V was cut back by 3 bases and J by 5 bases. The CDR3 spells CASSATGAGNEQYF. Here the CDR3 DNA reads TGTGCCAGCAGCGCAACAGGAGCGGGAAACGAGCAGTACTTC.

This clone appeared once. The chain carries TRBV5-4 and TRBJ2-7, with D possibly matching TRBD1 (6 bases). Trimming pared 4 bases from V and 4 bases from J, leaving 15 bases between. From germline, CDR1 is SGHNT and CDR2 YYREEE (reference sequence). There are 14 residues in the CDR3. DNA for the CDR3: TGTGCCAGCAGCCCTAACAGGGATCGTTACGAGCAGTACTTC. As protein: CASSPNRDRYEQYF.

This clone was observed a single time. The rearrangement links TRBV2 to TRBJ2-2; D uncertain. The CDR3 is made up of 15 amino acids. Germline CDR1 and CDR2: SNHLY and FYNNEI. V lost 7 bases and J 0 bases, leaving 12 bases between the germline ends. This CDR3 reads CASTEVSANTGELFF. The CDR3 DNA follows: TGTGCCAGCACAGAAGTCAGCGCGAACACCGGGGAGCTGTTTTTT.

The chain links TRBV2 to TRBJ2-3; 9 bases are shared with TRBD1. Germline V lookup: CDR1 SNHLY, CDR2 FYNNEI. With V trimmed by 6 bases and J by 5 bases, 6 bases remained unmatched. This CDR3 comprises 14 residues. The CDR3 region has the DNA TGTGCCAGCAGGCCCGGGACAGGGATAGATACGCAGTATTTT. Translated: CASRPGTGIDTQYF.

The gene calls are TRBV6-6 and TRBJ1-2, with TRBD1 as a possible D gene (6 bases). CDR3 length: 14 residues. V lost 10 bases and J lost 3, with 18 bases in between. CDR1 is MNHNY and CDR2 is SVGAGI in the germline V gene (reference sequence). CDR3 protein: CAIRGGAEDYGYTF. DNA for the CDR3: TGTGCCATCCGGGGGGGGGCGGAAGACTATGGCTACACCTTC.

The J gene is TRBJ1-5, the V gene TRBV28, with 8 bases aligning to TRBD1. V dropped 5 bases and J dropped 6; count of bases not matched to a gene: 6. The germline V gene encodes CDR1 MDHEN and CDR2 SYDVKM. This CDR3 spans 14 amino acids. CDR3 in DNA: TGTGCCAGCAGTCTCCAGGGGGCTGGTCAGCCCCAGCATTTT. Amino acids: CASSLQGAGQPQHF.

The rearrangement links TRBV7-6 to TRBJ2-5; D unclear. The CDR3 spans 14 residues. The germline gives CDR1 SGHVS, CDR2 FNYEAQ. Trimming removed 6 bases at V and 7 bases at J, with 18 bases between. CDR3 region: CASSAPSSGGTQYF. Written as DNA, the CDR3 is TGTGCCAGCAGTGCCCCCTCCTCCGGCGGGACCCAGTACTTC.

In DNA, the CDR3 is TGTGCCAGCAGCCAAAGCGAGGGACAGGGCAAGCAGTATTTT. Its protein is CASSQSEGQGKQYF. The chain joins TRBV3-1 (or the pseudogene TRBV3-2) to TRBJ2-3, with 9 bases lining up with TRBD1. The germline CDR1 and CDR2 sequences are LGHDT and YNNKEL (reference sequence). Trimming cost V 2 bases and J 11 bases; bases outside gene matches: 8. The CDR3 has 14 residues.

The chain employs TRBV30 and TRBJ2-7; TRBD2 aligns across 8 bases. The V and J ends lost 4 bases and 2 bases, in that order; junction bases with no gene match: 4. CDR1 is GTSNPN, CDR2 SVGIG, per germline (reference sequence). The CDR3 is 13 residues long. Written as DNA, the CDR3 is TGTGCCTGGAAGTTAGCGGGGACCTACGAGCAGTACTTC. Its translation: CAWKLAGTYEQYF. Combining the CDR3 with reference TRBV30 and TRBJ2-7 gives the whole variable domain SQTIHQWPATLVQPVGSPLSLECTVEGTSNPNLYWYRQAAGRGLQLLFYSVGIGQISSEVPQNLSASRPQDRQFILSSKKLLLSDSGFYLCAWKLAGTYEQYFGPGTRLTVT.

The sample holds one count of this clone. The rearrangement joins TRBV6-5 to TRBJ2-7, with TRBD2 as a possible D gene (5 bases). This CDR3 is built from 13 residues. V was cut by 7 bases and J by 9 bases, with 19 bases left in between. CDR1 is MNHEY and CDR2 is SVGAGI in the germline V gene. The CDR3 reads CASTNRERDRQYF. CDR3 sequence (DNA): TGTGCCAGCACCAACCGCGAGAGGGATAGGCAGTACTTC.

The rearrangement links TRBV11-1 to TRBJ1-1, with D possibly being TRBD1 (6 bases). Trimming shortened V by 6 bases and J by 0 bases, and 11 bases separated the two germline ends. CDR1 is SGHAT, CDR2 FQDESV, per germline (reference sequence). The CDR3 runs to 14 residues. Here the CDR3 reads CASSPGTLNTEAFF. As DNA, the CDR3 is TGTGCCAGCAGTCCCGGGACATTGAACACTGAAGCTTTCTTT.

V is TRBV9 and J is TRBJ2-1; 9 nucleotides agree with TRBD1. CDR1 SGDLS and CDR2 YYNGEE come from the germline V gene. Unmatched junction bases numbered 5, after V lost 0 bases and J lost 10 bases. The CDR3 is 14 residues long. This CDR3 is CASSVVGTGPEQFF. CDR3 nucleotides: TGTGCCAGCAGCGTAGTAGGGACAGGGCCCGAGCAGTTCTTC.

The J gene is TRBJ1-2, the V gene TRBV7-2; maybe TRBD1 (6 bases). Trimming left V 0 bases short and J 4 bases short, with 12 bases between. The germline CDR1 and CDR2 sequences are SGHTA and FQGNSA. The CDR3 sequence is 15 residues long. The CDR3 sequence is CASSLADGDIYGYTF. The CDR3 region has the DNA TGTGCCAGCAGCTTAGCAGATGGGGACATCTATGGCTACACCTTC.

The chain recombines TRBV2 with TRBJ2-7; possibly TRBD2 for D (6 bases). The CDR3 consists of 12 residues. The V and J ends lost 7 bases and 4 bases respectively, with 11 bases between them. CDR1 and CDR2 from the germline V gene are SNHLY and FYNNEI. The DNA for the CDR3 is TGTGCCAGCACTGGGGACTCTTACGAGCAGTACTTC. Translating gives CASTGDSYEQYF. The full variable domain, in which reference TRBV2 and TRBJ2-7 provide the parts outside the CDR3, is EPEVTQTPSHQVTQMGQEVILRCVPISNHLYFYWYRQILGQKVEFLVSFYNNEISEKSEIFDDQFSVERPDGSNFTLKIRSTKLEDSAMYFCASTGDSYEQYFGPGTRLTVT.

J is TRBJ2-5 and V is TRBV11-3; 9 bases agree with TRBD2. Germline-derived CDR1 and CDR2 are SGHNT and YENEEA. V lost 5 bases, J lost 4 bases, and 5 bases stayed unmatched. The CDR3 runs 14 residues. CDR3 in DNA: TGTGCCAGCAGCCCGACTAGCGGCCTAGAGACCCAGTACTTC. Translating it yields CASSPTSGLETQYF.

The V call is TRBV5-1, the J call TRBJ1-1; D gene uncertain. Deletions cut 1 base from V and 0 bases from J, with 7 bases between. Germline assignment: CDR1 SGHRS and CDR2 YFSETQ. This CDR3 has 14 residues. The CDR3 coding sequence is TGCGCCAGCAGCTTGCCGGGGTTGAACACTGAAGCTTTCTTT. Protein sequence: CASSLPGLNTEAFF.

J is TRBJ2-1 and V is TRBV23-1; D possibly corresponds to TRBD1 (6 bases). Being an ORF, TRBV23-1 has a function that is uncertain. Trimming pared 6 bases from V and 9 bases from J, leaving 30 bases between. The CDR3 has 18 amino acids. CDR3 coding DNA: TGCGCCAGCAGCGGCACAGGGACGACCCCCCCCTACTCCACTGAGCAGTTCTTC. This codes for CASSGTGTTPPYSTEQFF.

This clone was seen only a few times. The chain employs TRBV7-9 and TRBJ1-1; D is unresolved. V gave up 6 bases and J gave up 10 bases, with 15 bases separating them. This CDR3 is built from 12 residues. Germline CDR1 reads SEHNR; CDR2 reads FQNEAQ (reference sequence). The CDR3 loop is CASSEGGKRAFF. CDR3 bases: TGTGCCAGCAGTGAGGGAGGCAAAAGAGCTTTCTTT.

This clone was observed once. This chain joins TRBV30 and TRBJ2-7; 10 bases line up with TRBD1. From germline, CDR1 is GTSNPN and CDR2 SVGIG (reference sequence). This CDR3 region has 13 residues. Losses at the gene ends were 8 bases for V and 1 base for J; bases not matched to a gene: 5. The CDR3 coding sequence is TGTGCCGCACCGGGACAGGGGTCCTACGAGCAGTACTTC. Translation gives CAAPGQGSYEQYF.

A note on this clone: Other nucleotide sequences from this sample produce the same CDR3. The V gene is TRBV4-3, the J gene TRBJ1-6; perhaps TRBD1 as D (5 bases). This CDR3 contains 13 residues. CDR1 and CDR2 from the germline V gene are LGHNA and YSLEER. V lost 3 bases and J lost 8, with 8 bases in between. DNA of the CDR3: TGCGCCAGCAGCCAGCAGGGTGATTCACCCCTCCACTTT. Translating gives CASSQQGDSPLHF.

J is TRBJ2-3 and V is TRBV4-2; 14 bases are shared with TRBD2. The CDR3 loop spans 19 amino acids. The germline CDR1 and CDR2 sequences are LGHNA and YNFKEQ. The V and J ends lost 3 bases and 6 bases, in that order; junction bases with no gene match: 14. The CDR3 is CASSHDAFRLAGGTDTQYF. As DNA, the CDR3 is TGTGCCAGCAGCCACGACGCTTTCCGACTAGCGGGGGGGACCGATACGCAGTATTTT.

The chain combines TRBV3-1 (or the pseudogene TRBV3-2) with TRBJ1-1, with D unresolved. Germline V gives CDR1 LGHDT, CDR2 YNNKEL (reference sequence). V gave up 1 base and J gave up 6 bases, with 27 bases separating them. The CDR3 has 19 residues. This chain's CDR3 is CASSQAVKGGTGVSAEAFF. In DNA, the CDR3 is TGTGCCAGCAGCCAAGCGGTAAAAGGCGGAACGGGAGTATCAGCTGAAGCTTTCTTT.

The rearrangement uses TRBV10-3 and TRBJ1-6, with D possibly TRBD1 on 5 matching bases. The germline gives CDR1 ENHRY, CDR2 SYGVKD. Trimming stripped 2 bases from V and 6 bases from J, with 11 bases between. The CDR3 extends over 15 amino acids. This CDR3 is CAISEGGDVNSPLHF. CDR3 DNA: TGTGCCATCAGTGAGGGGGGGGACGTTAATTCACCCCTCCACTTT.